The clone carrying this TCR beta chain was picked up a small number of times. Its antigen is not known. This record belongs to a study of post-analysis software for immune sequencing data. Turning to the study itself: Relapsing-remitting, secondary progressive and progressive-relapsing multiple sclerosis were all included among the disease courses.

Per the germline V gene, CDR1 is SGHKS and CDR2 is YYEKEE (reference sequence). V was trimmed by 0 bases and J by 6 bases, leaving 3 bases between them. The CDR3 sequence is 11 residues long. Sequencing libraries made from TCR beta cDNA carried unique molecular identifiers. One entry per CDR3 protein, called by TCRdb with MiXCR from the PCR reads. This table holds approximately 770,000 distinct CDR3 sequences, about 43% found once. Overall study findings and caveats: Normalized Chao1 diversity was significantly reduced in patients versus controls. Elevated frequency relative to controls characterized several TRBV segments in patients, TRBV5-6, TRBV5-1 and TRBV20-1 among them.

The chain combines TRBV5-5 with TRBJ1-2; D call uncertain. The receptor comes from a girl between 5 and 17 years old with multiple sclerosis. Sequencing was performed on blood. The CDR3 DNA reads as TGTGCCAGCAGCTTGGTGGATGGCTACACCTTC. Protein: CASSLVDGYTF.